This TCR beta chain was identified in a study of metastatic and nonmetastatic thyroid tumors. Overall study: It was across blood and tumor or nodule tissue from malignant and benign thyroid patients that repertoires were compared.

Treatment of any kind had been given to no patient before thyroid surgery. Notes on this clone: Its antigen is unknown.

Study outcomes and limitations: Versus benign nodules, malignant thyroid tumors reportedly had significantly higher TCR beta diversity, in blood and tumor.

Original data processing: Between-group CDR3 differences, defined by clinicopathological status, yielded a distant-metastasis classifier for papillary thyroid cancer. TCRdb redid the clone calls on the PCR reads using MiXCR. The V and J calls, along with clone size, are taken from TCRdb and not from the paper's own processing. The sample consists of about 36,000 clones, around 21% of them appearing once. CDR3 length: 12 amino acids. Trimming removed 2 bases at V and 6 bases at J, with 10 bases between. From germline, CDR1 is GTSNPN and CDR2 SVGIG (reference sequence). The sample taken for sequencing was blood. The V call is TRBV30, the J call TRBJ1-1; D unresolved. This clonotype originated in a female donor with papillary thyroid cancer or a benign thyroid nodule (not recorded which). Some clones in this sample may be carry-over from other donors' samples. CDR3 sequence: CAWSPSSAEAFF. CDR3 coding DNA: TGTGCCTGGAGTCCCTCGAGCGCTGAAGCTTTCTTT.